This T cell receptor (beta chain) originates from a study of T cells in tumors after PD-1 blockade. The overall study: Patients had no prior checkpoint blockade, systemic immunosuppressants, or anti-cancer therapy within 4 weeks.

The CDR3 is 14 amino acids. V lost 0 bases, J lost 7 bases, and 10 bases lay in between. Germline loops: CDR1 SGHNT, CDR2 YYREEE (reference sequence). Study results and limitations: About 40% of tumor TCR clonotypes were also found in blood.

The protocol was immunoSEQ multiplex PCR, while the TCRdb copy is restricted to in-frame clones and leaves out a portion. This sample has 55,000 to 65,000 clones; just under 80% occur once, and the top ten carry around an eighth. Turning to this clone: What it binds is not known.

The J gene is TRBJ1-4, the V gene TRBV5-4, with D maybe TRBD1 (5 bases). The sample consisted of PBMCs, taken before anti-PD-1 treatment. The sequence came from a human donor with basal cell carcinoma. The CDR3 spells CASSLAGTGEKLFF. The CDR3, as DNA: TGTGCCAGCAGCTTGGCGGGGACTGGTGAAAAACTGTTTTTT.